These 5 T cell receptor beta chains came from one sample sequenced in a study of cytomegalovirus exposure and HLA in healthy donors. PCR amplification relied on 60 Vbeta primers (plus 13 Jbeta primers). TCRdb keeps only in-frame clones here, not all; method: immunoSEQ multiplex PCR. The sample has roughly 140,000 clones; roughly 80% are singletons. Sequenced: PBMCs. The receptors shown here come from a man aged 35 to 55 in good health and CMV-seronegative.

In this sample, this clone turned up once. The gene calls are TRBV7-2 and TRBJ2-3, with D maybe TRBD2 (5 bases). Germline V CDR1 and CDR2: SGHTA, FQGNSA. The CDR3 has 16 amino acids. With 4 bases removed from V and 1 base from J, the gap between germline ends came to 15 bases. The CDR3 loop is CASSYELGRRTDTQYF. The CDR3 bases are TGTGCCAGCAGCTACGAACTAGGAAGACGCACAGATACGCAGTATTTT.

The chain carries TRBV6-5 and TRBJ2-7, with 8 positions matching TRBD2. The CDR3 has 15 amino acids. V lost 6 bases to trimming and J lost 2 bases; unmatched junction nucleotides: 9. Per the germline V gene, CDR1 is MNHEY and CDR2 is SVGAGI. CDR3 protein: CASRLGRGAAYEQYF. CDR3 DNA sequence: TGTGCCAGCAGGCTAGGGCGGGGGGCGGCCTACGAGCAGTACTTC.

The rearrangement joins TRBV4-1 to TRBJ2-3, with D tentatively TRBD1 (6 bases). Germline V CDR1 and CDR2: MGHRA, YSYEKL. V was clipped by 0 bases and J by 5 bases, with 12 bases between them. The CDR3 runs 15 residues. This CDR3 is CASSQDRQGRDTQYF. CDR3 DNA: TGCGCCAGCAGCCAAGATCGGCAGGGGCGAGATACGCAGTATTTT.

The chain couples TRBV2 to TRBJ1-6; TRBD1 agrees at 10 bases. V trimming: 4 bases; J trimming: 8 bases; junction bases outside the gene matches: 5. The CDR3 loop spans 15 amino acids. Germline CDR1 SNHLY, CDR2 FYNNEI. CDR3 in DNA: TGTGCCAGCAGTGTCCGGGACAGGGGAGATTCACCCCTCCACTTT. Its protein is CASSVRDRGDSPLHF.

The chain recombines TRBV10-3 with TRBJ2-1; 11 nucleotides match TRBD1. V was pared by 7 bases and J by 5 bases, with 4 bases of the junction left unmatched. There are 14 residues in the CDR3. Germline V gives CDR1 ENHRY, CDR2 SYGVKD. CDR3 sequence: CAITGQGADNEQFF. The CDR3 DNA reads TGTGCCATCACTGGACAGGGGGCGGACAATGAGCAGTTCTTC.